This T cell receptor beta chain was identified during a study of cytomegalovirus exposure and HLA in healthy donors. The data were produced by immunoSEQ multiplex PCR, yet TCRdb's version contains in-frame clones alone and is incomplete. The sample lists 95,000 to 150,000 clones, over 75% occurring once. The CDR3 length is 15 residues. The V gene end was trimmed by 7 bases and the J gene end by 5 bases; junction bases not matched to a gene: 6. CDR1 is LNHDA, CDR2 SQIVND, per germline (reference sequence). The material sequenced was PBMCs. The chain has TRBV19 and TRBJ1-6, with 9 bases identical to TRBD1. The TCR sequence derives from a woman aged 30 to 39 in good health and CMV-seronegative. The CDR3 DNA follows: TGTGCCAGTAAAATAGGACAGGGGAATAATTCACCCCTCCACTTT. Encoded protein: CASKIGQGNNSPLHF.